The clone carrying this T cell receptor beta chain was found once. This entry belongs to a study of control samples from healthy donors and cancer patients. Produced via immunoSEQ multiplex PCR; TCRdb's table is partial and in-frame only. The table lists approximately 170,000 clones, roughly 89% of them singletons. The TCR sequence derives from a woman in her 50s in good health. Source material: blood.

Here the CDR3 DNA reads TGCGCCAGCAGCCCCAACCAGAGGACGGGGCAGTACTTC. It specifies CASSPNQRTGQYF. This chain uses TRBV5-1 with TRBJ2-7; D gene uncertain. V lost 4 bases, J lost 9 bases, and 17 bases lay in between. The CDR3 is made up of 13 amino acids. Looked up from germline, CDR1 is SGHRS and CDR2 is YFSETQ.